This TCR beta chain emerged from a study of shared clonotypes between healthy human individuals. Unmatched junction bases numbered 4, after V lost 6 bases and J lost 6 bases. Germline V gives CDR1 WSHSY, CDR2 SAAADI. The CDR3 consists of 13 residues. The data were produced by immunoSEQ multiplex PCR, yet TCRdb's version contains in-frame clones alone and is incomplete. The repertoire includes approximately 2.5 million clones, 93% of them detected once, and 0.36% sits in the top ten. This sequence was found in a man younger than 30 in good health. Some clones in this sample may be carry-over from other donors' samples. J is TRBJ2-2 and V is TRBV10-2; 7 nucleotides agree with TRBD1. Sequencing used naive CD4+ T cells from PBMCs. As for subset: CD45RA+ positively selected. The CDR3 loop reads CASSDRVAGELFF. The CDR3 region has the DNA TGCGCCAGCAGCGACAGGGTTGCCGGGGAGCTGTTTTTT.